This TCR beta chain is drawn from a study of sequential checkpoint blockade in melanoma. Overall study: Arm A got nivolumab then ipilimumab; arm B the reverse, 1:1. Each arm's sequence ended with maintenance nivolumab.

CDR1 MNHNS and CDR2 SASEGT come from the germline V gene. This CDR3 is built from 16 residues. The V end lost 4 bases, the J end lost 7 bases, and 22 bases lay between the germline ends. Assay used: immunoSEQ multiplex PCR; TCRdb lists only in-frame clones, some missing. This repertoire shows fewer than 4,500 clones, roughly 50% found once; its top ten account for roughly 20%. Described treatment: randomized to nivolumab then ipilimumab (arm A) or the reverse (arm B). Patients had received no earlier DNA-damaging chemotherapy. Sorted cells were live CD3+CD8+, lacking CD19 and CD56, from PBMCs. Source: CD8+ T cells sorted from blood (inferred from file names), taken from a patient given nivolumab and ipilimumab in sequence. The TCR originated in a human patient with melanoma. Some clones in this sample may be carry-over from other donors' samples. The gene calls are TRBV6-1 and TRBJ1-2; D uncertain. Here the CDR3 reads CASSVPGGFVVGGYTF. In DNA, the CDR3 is TGTGCCAGCAGTGTGCCAGGAGGTTTCGTTGTGGGTGGCTACACCTTC.